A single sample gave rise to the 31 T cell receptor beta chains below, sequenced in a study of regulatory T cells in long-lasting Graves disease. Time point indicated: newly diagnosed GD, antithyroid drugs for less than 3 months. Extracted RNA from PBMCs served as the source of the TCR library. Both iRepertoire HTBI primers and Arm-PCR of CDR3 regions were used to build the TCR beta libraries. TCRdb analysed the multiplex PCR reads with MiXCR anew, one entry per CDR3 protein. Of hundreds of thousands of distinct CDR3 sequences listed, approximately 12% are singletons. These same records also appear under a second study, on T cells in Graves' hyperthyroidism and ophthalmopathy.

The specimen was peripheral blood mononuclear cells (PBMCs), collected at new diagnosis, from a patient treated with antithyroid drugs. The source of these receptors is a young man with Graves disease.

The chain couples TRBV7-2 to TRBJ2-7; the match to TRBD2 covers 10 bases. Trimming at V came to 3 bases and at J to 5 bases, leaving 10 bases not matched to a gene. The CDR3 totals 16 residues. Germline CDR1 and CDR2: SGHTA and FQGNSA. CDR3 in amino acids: CASSFGRLAGVNEQYF. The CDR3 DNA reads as TGTGCCAGCAGCTTCGGTCGTCTAGCGGGAGTCAACGAGCAGTACTTC. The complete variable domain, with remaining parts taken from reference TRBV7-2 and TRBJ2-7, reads GAGVSQSPSNKVTEKGKDVELRCDPISGHTALYWYRQSLGQGLEFLIYFQGNSAPDKSGLPSDRFSAERTGGSVSTLTIQRTQQEDSAVYLCASSFGRLAGVNEQYFGPGTRLTVT.

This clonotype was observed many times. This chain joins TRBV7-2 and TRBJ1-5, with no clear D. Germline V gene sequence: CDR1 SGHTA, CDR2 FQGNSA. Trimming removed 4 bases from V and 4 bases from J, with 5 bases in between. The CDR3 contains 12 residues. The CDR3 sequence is CASSSYNQPQHF. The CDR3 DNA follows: TGTGCCAGCAGCTCCTATAATCAGCCCCAGCATTTT.

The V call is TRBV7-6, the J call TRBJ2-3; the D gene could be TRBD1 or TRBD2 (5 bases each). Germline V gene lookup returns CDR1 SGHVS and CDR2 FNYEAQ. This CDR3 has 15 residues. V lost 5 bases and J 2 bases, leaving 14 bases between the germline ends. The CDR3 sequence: CASSPSGHNTDTQYF. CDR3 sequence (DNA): TGTGCCAGCAGCCCCAGCGGACACAACACAGATACGCAGTATTTT.

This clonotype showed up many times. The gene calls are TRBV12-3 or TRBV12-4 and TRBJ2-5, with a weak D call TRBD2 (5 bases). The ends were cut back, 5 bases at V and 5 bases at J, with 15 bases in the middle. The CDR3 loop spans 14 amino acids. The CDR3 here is CASSLRGGWETQYF. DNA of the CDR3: TGTGCCAGCAGTCTGCGAGGCGGGTGGGAGACCCAGTACTTC.

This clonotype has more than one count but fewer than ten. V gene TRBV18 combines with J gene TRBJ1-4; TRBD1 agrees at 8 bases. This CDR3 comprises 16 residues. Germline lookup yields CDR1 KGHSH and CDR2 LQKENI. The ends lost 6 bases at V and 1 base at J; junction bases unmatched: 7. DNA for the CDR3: TGTGCCAGCTCCCCAAGGGACAGGCGAACTAATGAAAAACTGTTTTTT. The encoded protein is CASSPRDRRTNEKLFF.

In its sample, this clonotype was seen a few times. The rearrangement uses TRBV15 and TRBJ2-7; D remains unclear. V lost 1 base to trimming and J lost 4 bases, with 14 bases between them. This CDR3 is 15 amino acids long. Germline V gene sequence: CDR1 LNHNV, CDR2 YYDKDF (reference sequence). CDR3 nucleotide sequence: TGTGCCACCAGCAGAGTTCCAATGGCGAATTACGAGCAGTACTTC. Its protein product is CATSRVPMANYEQYF.

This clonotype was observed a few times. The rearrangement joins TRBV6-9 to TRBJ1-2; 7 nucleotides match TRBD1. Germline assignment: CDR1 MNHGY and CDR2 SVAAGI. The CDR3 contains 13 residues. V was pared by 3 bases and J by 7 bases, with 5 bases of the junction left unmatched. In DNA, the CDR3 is TGTGCCAGCAGTTACTACGGGACAGCTGGCTACACCTTC. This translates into CASSYYGTAGYTF.

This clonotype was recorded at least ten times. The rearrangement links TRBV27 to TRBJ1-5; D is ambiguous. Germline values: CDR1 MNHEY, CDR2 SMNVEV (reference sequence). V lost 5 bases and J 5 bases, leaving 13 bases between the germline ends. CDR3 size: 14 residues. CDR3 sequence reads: CASSTSRGHQPQHF. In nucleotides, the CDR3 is TGTGCCAGCAGTACCTCTCGAGGGCATCAGCCCCAGCATTTT.

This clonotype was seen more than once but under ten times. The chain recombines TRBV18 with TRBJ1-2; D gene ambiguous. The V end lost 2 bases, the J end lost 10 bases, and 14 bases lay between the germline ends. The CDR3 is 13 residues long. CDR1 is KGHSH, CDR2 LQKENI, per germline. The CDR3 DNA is TGTGCCAGCTCACCAGAACGGACGGAGCTCTACACCTTC. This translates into CASSPERTELYTF.

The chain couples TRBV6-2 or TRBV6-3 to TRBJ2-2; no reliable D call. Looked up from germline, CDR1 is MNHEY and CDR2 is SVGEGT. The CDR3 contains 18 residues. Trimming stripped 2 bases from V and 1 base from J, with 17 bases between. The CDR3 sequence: CASSYLKPSKGNTGELFF. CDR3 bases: TGTGCCAGCAGTTACCTGAAGCCAAGCAAAGGGAACACCGGGGAGCTGTTTTTT.

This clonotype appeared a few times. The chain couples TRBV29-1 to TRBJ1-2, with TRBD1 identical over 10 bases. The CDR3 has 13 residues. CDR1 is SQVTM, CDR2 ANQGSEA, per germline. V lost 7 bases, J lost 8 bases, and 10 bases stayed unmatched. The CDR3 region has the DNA TGCAGCGCCATGAAAGGGACAGGGGACGGCTACACCTTC. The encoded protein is CSAMKGTGDGYTF.

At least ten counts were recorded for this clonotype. The chain's CDR3 is CASTRGLARTDTQYF. In DNA, the CDR3 is TGTGCCAGCACCAGGGGACTAGCTCGCACAGATACGCAGTATTTT. The rearrangement links TRBV6-2 or TRBV6-3 to TRBJ2-3; 9 nucleotides align to TRBD2. The V and J ends lost 7 bases and 1 base, in that order; junction bases with no gene match: 6. Germline V gene data show CDR1 as MNHEY and CDR2 as SVGEGT. The CDR3 covers 15 residues.

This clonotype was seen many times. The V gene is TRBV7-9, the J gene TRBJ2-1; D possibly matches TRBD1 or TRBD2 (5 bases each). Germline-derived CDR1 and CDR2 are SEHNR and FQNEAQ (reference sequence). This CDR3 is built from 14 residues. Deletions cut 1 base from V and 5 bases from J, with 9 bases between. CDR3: CASSLGGWNNEQFF. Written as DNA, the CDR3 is TGTGCCAGCAGCTTAGGGGGGTGGAACAATGAGCAGTTCTTC.

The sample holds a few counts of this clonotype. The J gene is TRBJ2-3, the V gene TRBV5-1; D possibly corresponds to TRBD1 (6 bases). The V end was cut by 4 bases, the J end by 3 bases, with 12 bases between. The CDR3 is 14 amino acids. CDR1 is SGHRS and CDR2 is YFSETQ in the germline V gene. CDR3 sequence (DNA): TGCGCCAGCAGCAGGGGACAAGAGACAGATACGCAGTATTTT. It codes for CASSRGQETDTQYF.

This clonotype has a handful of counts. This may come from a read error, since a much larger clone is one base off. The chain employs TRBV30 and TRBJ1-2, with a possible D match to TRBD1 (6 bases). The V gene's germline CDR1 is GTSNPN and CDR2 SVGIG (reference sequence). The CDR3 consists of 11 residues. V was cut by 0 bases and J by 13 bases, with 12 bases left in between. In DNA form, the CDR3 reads TGTGCCTGGAGTGTCTCAGGGGTTAGCACCTTC. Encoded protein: CAWSVSGVSTF.

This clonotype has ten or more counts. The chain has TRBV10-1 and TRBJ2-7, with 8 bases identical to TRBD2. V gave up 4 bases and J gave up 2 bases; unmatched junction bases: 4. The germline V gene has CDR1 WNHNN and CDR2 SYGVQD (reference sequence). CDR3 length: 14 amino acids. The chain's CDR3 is CASSASGPTYEQYF. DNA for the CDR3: TGCGCCAGCAGTGCTAGCGGGCCCACCTACGAGCAGTACTTC.

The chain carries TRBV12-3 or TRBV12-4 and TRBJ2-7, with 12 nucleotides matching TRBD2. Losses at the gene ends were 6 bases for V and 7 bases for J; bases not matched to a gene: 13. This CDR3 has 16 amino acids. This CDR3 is CASRRGASGRAKEQYF. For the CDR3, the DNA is TGTGCCAGCAGGCGGGGGGCTAGCGGGAGGGCGAAGGAGCAGTACTTC.

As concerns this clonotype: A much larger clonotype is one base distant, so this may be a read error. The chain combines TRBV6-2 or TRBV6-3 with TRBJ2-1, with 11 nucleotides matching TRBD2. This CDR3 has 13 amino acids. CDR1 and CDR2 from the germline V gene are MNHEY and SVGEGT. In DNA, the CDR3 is TGTACCACCCGGACTAGCGGGTACAATGAGCAGTTCTTC. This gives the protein CTTRTSGYNEQFF.

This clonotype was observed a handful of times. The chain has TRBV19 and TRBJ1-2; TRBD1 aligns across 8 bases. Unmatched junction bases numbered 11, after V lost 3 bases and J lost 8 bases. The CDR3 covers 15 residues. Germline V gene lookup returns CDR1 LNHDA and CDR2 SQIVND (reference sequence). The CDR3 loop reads CASSIGAGTGGGYTF. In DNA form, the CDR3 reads TGTGCCAGTAGTATTGGTGCCGGGACAGGAGGCGGCTACACCTTC.

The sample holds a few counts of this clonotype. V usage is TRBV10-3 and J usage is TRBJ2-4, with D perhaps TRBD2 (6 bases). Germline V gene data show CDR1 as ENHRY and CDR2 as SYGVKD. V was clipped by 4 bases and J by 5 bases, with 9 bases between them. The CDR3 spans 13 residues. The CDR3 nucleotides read TGTGCCATCAGTGGGGGGGTCGAAAACATTCAGTACTTC. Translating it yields CAISGGVENIQYF.

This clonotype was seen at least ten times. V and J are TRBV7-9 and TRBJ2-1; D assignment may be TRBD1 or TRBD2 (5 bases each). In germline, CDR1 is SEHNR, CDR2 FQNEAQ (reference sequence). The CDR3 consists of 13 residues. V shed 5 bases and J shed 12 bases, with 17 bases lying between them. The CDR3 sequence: CASSLRGQEVQFF. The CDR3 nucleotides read TGTGCCAGCAGCCTTAGGGGTCAGGAGGTGCAGTTCTTC.

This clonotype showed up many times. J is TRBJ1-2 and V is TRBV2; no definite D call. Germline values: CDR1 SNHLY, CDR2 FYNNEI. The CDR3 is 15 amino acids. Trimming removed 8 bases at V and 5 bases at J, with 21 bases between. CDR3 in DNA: TGTGCCAGCCGAAGAGGGAGGGAGCTGGGGTATGGCTACACCTTC. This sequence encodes CASRRGRELGYGYTF.

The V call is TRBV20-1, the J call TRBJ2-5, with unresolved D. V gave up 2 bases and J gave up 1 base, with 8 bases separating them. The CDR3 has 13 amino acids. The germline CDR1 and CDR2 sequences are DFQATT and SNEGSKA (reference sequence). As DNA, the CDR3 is TGCAGTGCTAGACTCCCCAGCCAAGAGACCCAGTACTTC. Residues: CSARLPSQETQYF.

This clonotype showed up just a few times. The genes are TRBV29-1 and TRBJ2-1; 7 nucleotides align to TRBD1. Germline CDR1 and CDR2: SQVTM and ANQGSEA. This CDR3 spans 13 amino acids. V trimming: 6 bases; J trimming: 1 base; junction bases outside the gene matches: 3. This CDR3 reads CSVSGQSYNEQFF. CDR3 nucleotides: TGCAGCGTCTCGGGACAGTCCTACAATGAGCAGTTCTTC.

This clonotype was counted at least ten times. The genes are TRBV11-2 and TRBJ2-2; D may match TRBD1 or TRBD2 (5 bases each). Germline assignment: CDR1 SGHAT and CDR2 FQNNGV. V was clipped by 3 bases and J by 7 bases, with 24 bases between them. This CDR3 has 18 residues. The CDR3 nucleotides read TGTGCCAGCAGCTTTGTTTCGATCGAGGGGCCTCAGGGCGGGGAGCTGTTTTTT. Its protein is CASSFVSIEGPQGGELFF.

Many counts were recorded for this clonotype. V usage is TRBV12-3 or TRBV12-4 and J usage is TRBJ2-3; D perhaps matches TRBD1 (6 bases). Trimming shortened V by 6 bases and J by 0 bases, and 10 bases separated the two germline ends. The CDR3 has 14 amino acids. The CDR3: CASRQGHSTDTQYF. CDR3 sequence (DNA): TGTGCCAGCAGACAGGGCCATAGCACAGATACGCAGTATTTT.

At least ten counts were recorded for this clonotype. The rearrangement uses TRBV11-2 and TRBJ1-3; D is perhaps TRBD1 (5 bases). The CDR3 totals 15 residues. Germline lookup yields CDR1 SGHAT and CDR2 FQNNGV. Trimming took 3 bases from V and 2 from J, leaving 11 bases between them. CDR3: CASSFSGTPGNTIYF. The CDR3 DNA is TGTGCCAGCAGCTTTTCCGGGACCCCTGGAAACACCATATATTTT.

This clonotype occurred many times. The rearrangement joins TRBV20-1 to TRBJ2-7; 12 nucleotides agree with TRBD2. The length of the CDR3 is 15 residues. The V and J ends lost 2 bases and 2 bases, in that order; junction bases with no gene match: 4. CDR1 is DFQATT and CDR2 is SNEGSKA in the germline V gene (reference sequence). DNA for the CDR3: TGCAGTGCTAGACAGACTAGCGGGAGAGCCTACGAGCAGTACTTC. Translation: CSARQTSGRAYEQYF.

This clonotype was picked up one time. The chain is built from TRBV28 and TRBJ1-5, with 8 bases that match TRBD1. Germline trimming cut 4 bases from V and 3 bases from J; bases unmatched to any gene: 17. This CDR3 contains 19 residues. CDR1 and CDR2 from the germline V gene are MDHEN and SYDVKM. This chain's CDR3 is CASSWVDRVGSVVNQPQHF. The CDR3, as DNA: TGTGCCAGCAGTTGGGTGGACAGGGTAGGATCAGTTGTCAATCAGCCCCAGCATTTT.

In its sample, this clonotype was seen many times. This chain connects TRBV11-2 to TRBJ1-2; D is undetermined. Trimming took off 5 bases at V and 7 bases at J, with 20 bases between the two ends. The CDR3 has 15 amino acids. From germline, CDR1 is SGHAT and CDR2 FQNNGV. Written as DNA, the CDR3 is TGTGCCAGCAGCAAAATGAGTACCCTGGAGGGTGGCTACACCTTC. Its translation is CASSKMSTLEGGYTF.

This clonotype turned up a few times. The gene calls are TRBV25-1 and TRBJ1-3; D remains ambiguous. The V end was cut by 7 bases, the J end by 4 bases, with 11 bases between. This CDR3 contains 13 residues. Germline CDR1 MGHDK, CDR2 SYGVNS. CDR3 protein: CASISGSGNTIYF. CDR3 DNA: TGTGCCAGCATATCTGGGTCCGGAAACACCATATATTTT.